This T cell receptor beta chain was captured in a study of T cell responses to AZD1222 COVID-19 vaccine. Doses given second, at about 4 or about 12 weeks, were pooled. Overall study results and limits: Across spike, vaccine-associated CD4 TCRs were found, dominant at 160-218 and 743-854. Donors, mostly white British, included more females; clonal diversity was possibly underestimated. Repertoires were sampled only after the peak T cell response.

Sequenced by immunoSEQ multiplex PCR; TCRdb stores in-frame clones only, minus some. The sample lists roughly 150,000 clones; 92% were seen once. Concerning this clone itself: Its antigen is unidentified.

Germline V lookup: CDR1 SGHAT, CDR2 FQNNGV. The CDR3 totals 15 residues. V shed 6 bases, J shed 5 bases, and the junction held 5 bases outside the gene matches. The chain joins TRBV11-2 to TRBJ2-1; 12 positions match TRBD1. This sample comprised peripheral blood, obtained 28 days after the second AZD1222 dose. The sequence was obtained from an adult who received the AZD1222 COVID-19 vaccine. Here the CDR3 reads CASRQGQGAHNEQFF. The CDR3 DNA is TGTGCCAGCAGGCAGGGACAGGGGGCTCACAATGAGCAGTTCTTC.